This T cell receptor beta chain was captured by sequencing in a study of blood T cell repertoires in COVID-19. As for the study in general: Collection of acute and convalescent COVID-19 samples took place in the United States, Italy and Spain. PBMCs, B-cell-depleted T cells, or T cells were the source of the cDNA or gDNA that made up the material.

The CDR3 totals 13 residues. Trimming took 4 bases from V and 7 from J, leaving 14 bases between them. Looked up from germline, CDR1 is SGHNT and CDR2 is YENEEA. Under the authors' procedure: Reference gene primers were amplified, and this amplification served to estimate nucleated cell counts. Only in-frame clones appear in the TCRdb table, and some are missing; sequencing was by immunoSEQ multiplex PCR. That table furnishes V, J and clone size, whereas the DNA furnished D and trimming. The table lists approximately 110,000 clones, roughly 86% of them singletons. The chain uses TRBV11-3 and TRBJ2-7; the D gene is possibly TRBD2 (5 bases). The sequenced material came from peripheral blood. This clonotype was obtained from a human donor in a cohort sampled during active COVID-19. In nucleotides, the CDR3 is TGTGCCAGCAGCTCATCCGCCAGAGGGGAGCAGTACTTC. This sequence encodes CASSSSARGEQYF.